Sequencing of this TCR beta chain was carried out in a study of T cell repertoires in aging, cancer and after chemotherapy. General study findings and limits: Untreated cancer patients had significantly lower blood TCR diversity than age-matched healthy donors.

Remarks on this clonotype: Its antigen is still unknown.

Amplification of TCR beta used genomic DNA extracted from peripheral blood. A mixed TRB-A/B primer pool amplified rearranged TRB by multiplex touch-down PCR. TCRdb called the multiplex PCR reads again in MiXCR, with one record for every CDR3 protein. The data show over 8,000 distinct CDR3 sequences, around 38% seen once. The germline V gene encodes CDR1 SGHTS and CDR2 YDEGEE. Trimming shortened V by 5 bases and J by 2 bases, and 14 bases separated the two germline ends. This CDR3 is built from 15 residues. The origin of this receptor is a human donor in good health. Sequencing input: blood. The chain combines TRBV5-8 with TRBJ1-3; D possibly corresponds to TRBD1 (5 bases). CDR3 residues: CASRAGYSTGNTIYF. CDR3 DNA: TGTGCCAGCAGGGCAGGGTATAGCACTGGAAACACCATATATTTT.